This TCR beta chain was retrieved from a study of cytomegalovirus exposure and HLA in healthy donors. This CDR3 region has 12 residues. CDR1 is SGHDT, CDR2 YYEEEE, per germline. The V and J ends lost 5 bases and 2 bases respectively, with 6 bases between them. The PCR employed 60 Vbeta primers together with 13 Jbeta primers. Only in-frame clones appear in the TCRdb table, and some are missing; sequencing was by immunoSEQ multiplex PCR. The repertoire holds some 170,000 clones, more than 80% seen once, with roughly 5.2% in the top ten. This chain connects TRBV5-6 to TRBJ2-3; D is ambiguous. The sequence was obtained from a woman between 18 and 29 years old in good health and CMV-seropositive. Sequencing was carried out using PBMCs. The CDR3 DNA follows: TGTGCCAGCAGTAAAATCACAGATACGCAGTATTTT. Its translation: CASSKITDTQYF.